The rows below give T cell receptor beta chains drawn from one sample of a study of T-cell reconstitution after alpha-beta-depleted transplantation in children. TCRdb re-analysed the PCR reads in MiXCR, keeping a single row per CDR3 protein. The data hold some 120,000 distinct CDR3 sequences, with approximately 22% observed a single time. The sequenced sample was PBMCs, mostly from graft donor cells, obtained 180 days after TCRalphabeta/CD19-depleted stem cell transplant. The receptors were sampled from a male patient aged 2-15 years who had a stem cell transplant for chronic granulomatous disease, so the T cells may come from the graft donor. Each CDR3 is given with its conserved first and last residue. Each record gives: CDR3 length, clone size, V gene, D gene, J gene, CDR3 DNA, CDR3 protein. The D gene is left open where the match is weak. Size is stated for part of the rows, as once, few or many counts, or as a class when the clone is expanded.

16	once	TRBV7-2	.	TRBJ2-3	TGTGCCAGCAGCCCCCTCCCCACCCTAAGCACAGATACGCAGTATTTT	CASSPLPTLSTDTQYF
12	.	TRBV15	.	TRBJ1-5	TGTGCCACCAGCAGAGTTAATCAGCCCCAGCATTTT	CATSRVNQPQHF
18	few	TRBV20-1	.	TRBJ2-4	TGCAGTGCTCGCCCGGGGGTCGGGACAGAAAACACCAAAAACATTCAGTACTTC	CSARPGVGTENTKNIQYF
17	.	TRBV20-1	TRBD2	TRBJ2-3	TGCAGTGCCAGAAGCCTCAGGACTAGCGGGATTGGAGATACGCAGTATTTT	CSARSLRTSGIGDTQYF
18	many	TRBV20-1	.	TRBJ2-3	TGCAGTGCTCACTACTCTCTTGGTGGCGGGGCTAGAACAGATACGCAGTATTTT	CSAHYSLGGGARTDTQYF
14	many	TRBV10-1	TRBD2	TRBJ2-1	TGCGCCAGCAGTGCTAGCGGGGACCTCAATGAGCAGTTCTTC	CASSASGDLNEQFF
16	few	TRBV7-2	.	TRBJ2-1	TGTGCCAGCAGGGATAGTCCTCTCCGCTCCTACAATGAGCAGTTCTTC	CASRDSPLRSYNEQFF
9	.	TRBV5-1	.	TRBJ2-1	TGCGCCAGCAACAATGAGCAGTTCTTC	CASNNEQFF
18	many	TRBV10-3	.	TRBJ2-6	TGTGCCATCAATGGTTTGGCCAGAAACCACTCTGGGGCCAACGTCCTGACTTTC	CAINGLARNHSGANVLTF
15	.	TRBV7-8	TRBD2	TRBJ2-7	TGTGCCAGCAGCTTTAGTAGACTAGCGGGAGACGAGCAGTACTTC	CASSFSRLAGDEQYF
17	.	TRBV4-2	.	TRBJ1-5	TGTGCCAGCAGCCAAGATTTCATGGGACGAGGGAATCAGCCCCAGCATTTT	CASSQDFMGRGNQPQHF
13	many	TRBV12-3/TRBV12-4	.	TRBJ1-6	TGTGCCAGCAGACCTGGCTATAATTCACCCCTCCACTTT	CASRPGYNSPLHF
14	many	TRBV20-1	.	TRBJ2-3	TGCAGTGCTAGCCCAACACCTAGCACAGATACGCAGTATTTT	CSASPTPSTDTQYF
16	.	TRBV20-1	TRBD1	TRBJ1-3	TGCAGTGCTAGAGGCCAGGGACAGGGCAATGGAAACACCATATATTTT	CSARGQGQGNGNTIYF
15	few	TRBV24-1	TRBD2	TRBJ2-1	TGTGCCACCAGTGATTTGTCTAGCGGTTACTATGAGCAGTTCTTC	CATSDLSSGYYEQFF
17	many	TRBV20-1	TRBD2	TRBJ2-1	TGCAGTGCTACAACCCTGAGAGGGACTAGACTTTTGTCTGAGCAGTTCTTC	CSATTLRGTRLLSEQFF
19	.	TRBV20-1	TRBD1	TRBJ2-2	TGCAGTGCTAGAGAACGAAACAGCCCCAGGGGGCCGGGCACCGGGGAGCTGTTTTTT	CSARERNSPRGPGTGELFF
16	few	TRBV7-6	TRBD2	TRBJ2-7	TGTGCCAGCAGCTCCACGACTAGCGGGACCCGCTACGAGCAGTACTTC	CASSSTTSGTRYEQYF
16	many	TRBV7-2	TRBD2	TRBJ2-1	TGTGCCAGCAGCTTCTTCCCCGGGGGGGCCGGGAATGAGCAGTTCTTC	CASSFFPGGAGNEQFF
13	few	TRBV4-1	.	TRBJ2-7	TGCGCCAGCAGCCTGTTGGGGGGGGCCGAGCAGTACTTC	CASSLLGGAEQYF
14	.	TRBV10-3	.	TRBJ2-3	TGTGCCATCAGTGAGAGGGGGGCAGCAGATACGCAGTATTTT	CAISERGAADTQYF
15	.	TRBV28	.	TRBJ2-7	TGTGCCAGCACCCCGTTAGAGCGGGTTTTATCCGAGCAGTACTTC	CASTPLERVLSEQYF